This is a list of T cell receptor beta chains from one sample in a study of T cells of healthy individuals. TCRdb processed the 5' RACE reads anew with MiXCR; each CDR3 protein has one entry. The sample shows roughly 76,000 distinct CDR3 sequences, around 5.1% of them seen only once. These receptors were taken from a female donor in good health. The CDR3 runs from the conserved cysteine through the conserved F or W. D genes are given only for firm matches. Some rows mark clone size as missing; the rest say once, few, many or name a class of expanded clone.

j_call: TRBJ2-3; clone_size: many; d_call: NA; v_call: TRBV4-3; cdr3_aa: CASSQDRASGTDTQYF; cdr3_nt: TGCGCCAGCAGCCAAGATCGGGCTAGCGGCACAGATACGCAGTATTTT
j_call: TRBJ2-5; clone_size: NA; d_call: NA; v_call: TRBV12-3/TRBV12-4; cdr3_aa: CASRGGYVQETQYF; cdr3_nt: TGTGCCAGCAGAGGGGGTTACGTACAAGAGACCCAGTACTTC
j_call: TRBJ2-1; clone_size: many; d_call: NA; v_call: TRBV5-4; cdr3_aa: CASSLAYNEQFF; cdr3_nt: TGTGCCAGCAGCCTAGCGTACAATGAGCAGTTCTTC
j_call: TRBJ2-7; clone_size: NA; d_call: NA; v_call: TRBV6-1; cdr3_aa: CASIAGSLAEQYF; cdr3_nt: TGTGCCAGTATCGCAGGGTCGCTCGCCGAGCAGTACTTC
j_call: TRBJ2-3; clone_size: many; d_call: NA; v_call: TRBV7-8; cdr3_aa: CASRPTRAHTDTQYF; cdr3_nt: TGTGCCAGCAGGCCCACTAGGGCCCACACAGATACGCAGTATTTT
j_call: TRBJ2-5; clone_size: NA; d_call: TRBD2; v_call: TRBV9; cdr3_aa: CASSVGASGRQETQYF; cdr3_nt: TGTGCCAGCAGCGTAGGTGCTAGCGGGAGGCAAGAGACCCAGTACTTC
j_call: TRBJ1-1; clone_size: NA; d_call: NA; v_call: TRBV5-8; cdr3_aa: CASSLLRGTSTEAFF; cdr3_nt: TGTGCCAGCAGCTTATTAAGGGGGACGAGCACTGAAGCTTTCTTT
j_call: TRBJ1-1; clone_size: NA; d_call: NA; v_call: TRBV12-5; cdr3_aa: CASGLQSSTEAFF; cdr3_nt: TGTGCTAGTGGTTTGCAAAGTAGCACTGAAGCTTTCTTT
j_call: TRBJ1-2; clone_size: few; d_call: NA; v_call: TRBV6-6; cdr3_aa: CASSYSVGSDGYTF; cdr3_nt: TGTGCCAGCAGTTACTCTGTGGGGAGCGATGGCTACACCTTC
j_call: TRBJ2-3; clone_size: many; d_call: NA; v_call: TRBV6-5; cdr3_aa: CASSPFVGVPPDTQYF; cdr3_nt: TGTGCCAGCAGCCCCTTTGTTGGGGTCCCACCAGATACGCAGTATTTT
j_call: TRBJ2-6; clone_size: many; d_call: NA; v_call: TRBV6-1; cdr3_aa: CASAPRANVLTF; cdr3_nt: TGTGCCAGCGCCCCCCGGGCCAACGTCCTGACTTTC
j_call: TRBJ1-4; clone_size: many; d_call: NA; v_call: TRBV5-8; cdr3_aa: CASSSVRATEKLFF; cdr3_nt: TGTGCCAGCAGCTCGGTCAGGGCTACTGAAAAACTGTTTTTT
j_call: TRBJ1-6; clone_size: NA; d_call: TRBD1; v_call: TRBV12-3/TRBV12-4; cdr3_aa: CASSLALGQGSPLHF; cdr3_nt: TGTGCCAGCAGTTTAGCGCTGGGACAGGGTTCACCCCTCCACTTT
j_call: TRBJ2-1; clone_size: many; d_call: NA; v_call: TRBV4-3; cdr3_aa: CASSPQKIAVSSYNEQFF; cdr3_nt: TGCGCCAGCAGCCCCCAAAAAATAGCCGTAAGCTCCTACAATGAGCAGTTCTTC
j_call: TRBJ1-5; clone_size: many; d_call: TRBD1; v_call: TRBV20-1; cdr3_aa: CSARGQGVMQPQHF; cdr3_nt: TGCAGTGCTAGAGGACAGGGGGTGATGCAGCCCCAGCATTTT
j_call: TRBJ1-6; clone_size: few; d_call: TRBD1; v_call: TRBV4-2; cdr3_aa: CASSQVDRVLNSPLHF; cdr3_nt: TGTGCCAGCAGCCAAGTAGACAGGGTTTTAAATTCACCCCTCCACTTT
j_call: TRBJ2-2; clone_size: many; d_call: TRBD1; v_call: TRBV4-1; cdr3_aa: CASSFGTGYTGELFF; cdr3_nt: TGCGCCAGCAGCTTCGGGACAGGGTACACCGGGGAGCTGTTTTTT
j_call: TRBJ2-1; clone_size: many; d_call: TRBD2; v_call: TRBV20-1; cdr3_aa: CSARDLVIAGGNEQFF; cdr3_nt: TGCAGTGCTAGAGATTTAGTGATAGCGGGAGGAAATGAGCAGTTCTTC
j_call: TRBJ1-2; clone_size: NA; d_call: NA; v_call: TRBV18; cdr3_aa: CASSPGLIEGPNYGYTF; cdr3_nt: TGTGCCAGCTCACCGGGTCTGATAGAAGGTCCCAACTATGGCTACACCTTC
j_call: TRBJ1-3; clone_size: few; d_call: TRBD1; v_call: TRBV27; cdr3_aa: CASSPTEGATGNTIYF; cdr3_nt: TGTGCCAGCAGTCCCACGGAGGGGGCGACTGGAAACACCATATATTTT
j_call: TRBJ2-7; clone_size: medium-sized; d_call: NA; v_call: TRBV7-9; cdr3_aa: CAAKPTPSSYEQYF; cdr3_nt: TGTGCCGCAAAACCGACCCCTAGCTCCTACGAGCAGTACTTC
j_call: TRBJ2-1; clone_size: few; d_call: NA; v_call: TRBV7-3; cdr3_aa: CASSLGEGSYNEQFF; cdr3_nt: TGTGCCAGCAGCTTAGGTGAGGGGTCCTACAATGAGCAGTTCTTC
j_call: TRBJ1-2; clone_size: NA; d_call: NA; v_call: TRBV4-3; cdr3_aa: CASSQDRMQGYGYTF; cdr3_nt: TGCGCCAGCAGCCAAGACAGGATGCAAGGCTATGGCTACACCTTC
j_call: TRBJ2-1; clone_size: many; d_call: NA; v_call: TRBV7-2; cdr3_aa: CASSRVFGTSYNEQFF; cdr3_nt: TGTGCCAGCAGCCGGGTGTTTGGCACCTCCTACAATGAGCAGTTCTTC
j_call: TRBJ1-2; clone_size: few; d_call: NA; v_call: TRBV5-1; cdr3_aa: CASSLTQLDGYTF; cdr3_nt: TGCGCCAGCAGCTTGACCCAACTGGATGGCTACACCTTC
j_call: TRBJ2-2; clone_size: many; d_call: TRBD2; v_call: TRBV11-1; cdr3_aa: CASRALLAGVTGELFF; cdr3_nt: TGTGCCAGCAGGGCGCTACTAGCGGGAGTTACCGGGGAGCTGTTTTTT
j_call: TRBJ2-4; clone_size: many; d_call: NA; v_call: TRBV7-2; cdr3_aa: CASSLAQSGNIQYF; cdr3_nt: TGTGCCAGCAGCTTAGCGCAGTCCGGGAACATTCAGTACTTC
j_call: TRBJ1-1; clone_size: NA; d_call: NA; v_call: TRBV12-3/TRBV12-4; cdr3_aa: CASSLEGPNTEAFF; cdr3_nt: TGTGCCAGCAGTTTGGAGGGACCTAACACTGAAGCTTTCTTT
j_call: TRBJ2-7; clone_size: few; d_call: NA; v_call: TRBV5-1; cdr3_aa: CASSLSSTWSSEQYF; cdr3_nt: TGCGCCAGCAGCTTGTCGTCTACCTGGTCCTCCGAGCAGTACTTC
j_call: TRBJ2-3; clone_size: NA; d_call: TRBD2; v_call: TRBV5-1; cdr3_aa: CASSLRLAGVLSGADTQYF; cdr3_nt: TGCGCCAGCAGCTTGAGACTAGCGGGGGTTCTGAGCGGGGCAGATACGCAGTATTTT
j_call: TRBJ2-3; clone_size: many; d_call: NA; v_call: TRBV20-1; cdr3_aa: CSARVLAASTDTQYF; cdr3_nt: TGCAGTGCTAGAGTGTTAGCGGCAAGCACAGATACGCAGTATTTT
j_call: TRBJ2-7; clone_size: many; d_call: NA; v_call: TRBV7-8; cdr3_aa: CASSRQDRLREQYF; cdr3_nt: TGTGCCAGCAGCAGACAGGACCGGCTGAGGGAGCAGTACTTC
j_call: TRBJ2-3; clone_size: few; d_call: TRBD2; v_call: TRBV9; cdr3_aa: CASSVGGGGGNTDTQYF; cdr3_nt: TGTGCCAGCAGCGTAGGCGGGGGAGGAGGGAACACAGATACGCAGTATTTT
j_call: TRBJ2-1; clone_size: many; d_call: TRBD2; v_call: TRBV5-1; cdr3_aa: CASSLQPGGDYNEQFF; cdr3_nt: TGCGCCAGCAGCCTACAGCCGGGAGGAGACTACAATGAGCAGTTCTTC
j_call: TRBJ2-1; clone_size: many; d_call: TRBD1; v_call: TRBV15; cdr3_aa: CATSEGALPLSYNEQFF; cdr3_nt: TGTGCCACCAGCGAGGGGGCGCTTCCTCTTTCCTACAATGAGCAGTTCTTC
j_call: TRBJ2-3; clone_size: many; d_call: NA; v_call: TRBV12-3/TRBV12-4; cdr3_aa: CASSLTETDTQYF; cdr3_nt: TGTGCCAGCAGTTTAACGGAGACAGATACGCAGTATTTT
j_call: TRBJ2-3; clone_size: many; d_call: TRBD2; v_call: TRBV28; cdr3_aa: CASSLAGVNTDTQYF; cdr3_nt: TGTGCCAGCAGTTTAGCGGGAGTAAACACAGATACGCAGTATTTT
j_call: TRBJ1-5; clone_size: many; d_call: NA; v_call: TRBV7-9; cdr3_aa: CASSLDGVANQPQHF; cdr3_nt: TGTGCCAGCAGCTTAGATGGAGTCGCGAATCAGCCCCAGCATTTT
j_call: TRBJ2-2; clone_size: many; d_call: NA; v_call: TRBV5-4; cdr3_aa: CASSLSGRGDTGELFF; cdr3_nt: TGTGCCAGCAGCCTCTCCGGGAGAGGGGACACCGGGGAGCTGTTTTTT
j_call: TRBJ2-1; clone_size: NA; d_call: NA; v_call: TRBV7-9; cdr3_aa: CASSPRSRLHEQFF; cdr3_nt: TGTGCCAGCAGCCCCCGGAGTCGCCTCCACGAGCAGTTCTTC
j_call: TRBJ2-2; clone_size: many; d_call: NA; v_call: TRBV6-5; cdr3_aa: CASSYSTGNTGELFF; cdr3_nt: TGTGCCAGCAGTTACTCGACGGGTAACACCGGGGAGCTGTTTTTT
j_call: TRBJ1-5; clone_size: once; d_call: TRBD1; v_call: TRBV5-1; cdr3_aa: CASSSGQGNNQPQHF; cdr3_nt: TGCGCCAGCAGCTCCGGACAGGGGAACAATCAGCCCCAGCATTTT
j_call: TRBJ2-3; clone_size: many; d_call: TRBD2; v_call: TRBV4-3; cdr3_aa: CASSQELAGTDTQYF; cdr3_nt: TGCGCCAGCAGCCAAGAACTAGCGGGCACAGATACGCAGTATTTT
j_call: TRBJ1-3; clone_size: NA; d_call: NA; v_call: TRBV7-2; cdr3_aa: CASSPNPGRTSGNTIYF; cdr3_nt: TGTGCCAGCAGCCCCAACCCAGGCCGAACCTCTGGAAACACCATATATTTT
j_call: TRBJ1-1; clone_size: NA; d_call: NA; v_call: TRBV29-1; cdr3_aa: CSVIWAHEAFF; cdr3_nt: TGCAGCGTCATCTGGGCACATGAAGCTTTCTTT
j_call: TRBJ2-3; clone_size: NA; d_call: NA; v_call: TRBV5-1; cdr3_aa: CASYGRGTPSQYF; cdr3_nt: TGCGCCAGCTATGGTAGGGGCACGCCCTCGCAGTATTTT
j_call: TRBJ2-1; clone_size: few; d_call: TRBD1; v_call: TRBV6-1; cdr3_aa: CASGRQGKDEQFF; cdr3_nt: TGTGCCAGCGGGAGACAGGGTAAAGATGAGCAGTTCTTC
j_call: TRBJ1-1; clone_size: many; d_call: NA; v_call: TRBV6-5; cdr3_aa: CVTLMGSKWTEAFF; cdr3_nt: TGTGTTACACTCATGGGGTCTAAGTGGACTGAAGCTTTCTTT
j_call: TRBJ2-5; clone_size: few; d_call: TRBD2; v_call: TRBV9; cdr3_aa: CASSPRGSGRAFGETQYF; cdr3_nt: TGTGCCAGCAGCCCTCGGGGTAGCGGGAGGGCGTTTGGGGAGACCCAGTACTTC
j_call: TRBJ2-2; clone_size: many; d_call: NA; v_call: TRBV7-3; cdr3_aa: CASSQFTGELFF; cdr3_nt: TGTGCCAGCAGCCAATTCACCGGGGAGCTGTTTTTT
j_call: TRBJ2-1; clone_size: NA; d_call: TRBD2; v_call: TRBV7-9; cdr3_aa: CASSQTEREGRKEQFF; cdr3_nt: TGTGCCAGCAGCCAGACAGAGCGGGAGGGCCGAAAAGAGCAGTTCTTC